This is a list of T cell receptor beta chains from one sample in a study of cytomegalovirus exposure and HLA in healthy donors. Generated by immunoSEQ multiplex PCR, the TCRdb table keeps only in-frame clones and is missing some. The data show approximately 150,000 clones, 65% to 85% seen once. The sequencing input was PBMCs. These receptors were obtained from a male donor in good health and CMV-seronegative. The CDR3 runs from the conserved cysteine through the conserved F or W. A D gene is named only where the DNA matches it firmly. Only some rows state a clone size, as once, few, many or a class for expanded clones.

J gene | clone size | D gene | V gene | CDR3 DNA | CDR3 protein
TRBJ1-3 | . | . | TRBV29-1 | TGCAGCGTTGTGACTACCGGAAACACCATATATTTT | CSVVTTGNTIYF
TRBJ2-7 | . | . | TRBV10-2 | TGCGCCAGCAGTCTCGACCTAGCGACCCTCTCCTACGAGCAGTACTTC | CASSLDLATLSYEQYF
TRBJ1-4 | few | . | TRBV15 | TGTGCCACCAGCCTCGCCGGGGGGGGGAGTGAAAAACTGTTTTTT | CATSLAGGGSEKLFF
TRBJ1-4 | . | . | TRBV29-1 | TGCAGCATAGGGAAGACAGACAATGAAAAACTGTTTTTT | CSIGKTDNEKLFF
TRBJ1-1 | . | . | TRBV7-9 | TGTGCCAGCAGCGCCCTAGGGGGGGCGAACACTGAAGCTTTCTTT | CASSALGGANTEAFF
TRBJ2-7 | . | TRBD2 | TRBV5-6 | TGTGCCAGCAGCTTGACTAGCGCATCCTACGAGCAGTACTTC | CASSLTSASYEQYF
TRBJ2-7 | . | TRBD2 | TRBV6-5 | TGTGCCAGCAGGCCTAACTTAGCGGGAGGACGCGAGCAGTACTTC | CASRPNLAGGREQYF
TRBJ2-3 | . | . | TRBV11-2 | TGTGCCAGCAGTCCACAAGCAGATACGCAGTATTTT | CASSPQADTQYF
TRBJ2-1 | . | . | TRBV19 | TGTGCCAGTTCGGTGGATAGGGACTTCAGCACAATTGGGCAGTTCTTC | CASSVDRDFSTIGQFF
TRBJ2-2 | . | TRBD1 | TRBV9 | TGTGCCAGCAGCGTAGGAGGGGGCTCCACCGGGGAGCTGTTTTTT | CASSVGGGSTGELFF
TRBJ2-3 | . | . | TRBV6-5 | TGTGCCAGCAGTTACTCGGCGGGAACAGATACGCAGTATTTT | CASSYSAGTDTQYF
TRBJ2-5 | . | TRBD2 | TRBV2 | TGTGCCAGCCTTTTAAGGACTAGCGGGAGGGCCGGGGAGACCCAGTACTTC | CASLLRTSGRAGETQYF
TRBJ2-1 | . | TRBD1 | TRBV28 | TGTGCCAGCAGAAGACAGGGGGCAGATAGCGGGAAGTGGAATGAGCAGTTCTTC | CASRRQGADSGKWNEQFF
TRBJ2-2 | . | TRBD1 | TRBV4-1 | TGCGCCAGCAGCCAAAACCGGGACAGGGTGTTCACCGGGGAGCTGTTTTTT | CASSQNRDRVFTGELFF
TRBJ2-5 | . | . | TRBV15 | TGTGCCACCAGCAGGTCCCCGATTGAGCAGTACTTC | CATSRSPIEQYF
TRBJ1-2 | . | TRBD1 | TRBV7-9 | TGTGCCAGCAGTTTGGGGCAGGGTCAGGGGGCCTGTGGCTACACCTTC | CASSLGQGQGACGYTF
TRBJ2-5 | . | . | TRBV6-5 | TGTGCCAGCAGTTATATGAGAAGCGTTGAGGAGACCCAGTACTTC | CASSYMRSVEETQYF
TRBJ2-1 | . | TRBD2 | TRBV7-9 | TGTGCCAGATCGCCGGGGGGAGGTCGCAATGAGCAGTTCTTC | CARSPGGGRNEQFF
TRBJ1-2 | few | TRBD1 | TRBV4-1 | TGCGCCAGCAGCCAGGGACAGGGCGGGTGGGCTGCTGGCTACACCTTC | CASSQGQGGWAAGYTF
TRBJ2-1 | . | . | TRBV7-3 | TGTGCCAGCAGCTATAGCGGATTGCGGGGTGAGCAGTTCTTC | CASSYSGLRGEQFF
TRBJ2-2 | . | . | TRBV9 | TGTGCCAGCAGCGTCGAGGGCACCGGGGAGCTGTTTTTT | CASSVEGTGELFF
TRBJ1-5 | few | . | TRBV25-1 | TGTGCCAGCAGTGTCAGGGAAGGCCAGCCCCAGCATTTT | CASSVREGQPQHF
TRBJ2-3 | few | TRBD2 | TRBV30 | TGTGCCTGGAGAAACCTAAACCCTAAAACTAGCGGGAGGGCAGATACGCAGTATTTT | CAWRNLNPKTSGRADTQYF
TRBJ2-7 | . | . | TRBV11-2 | TGTGCCAGCAGCTTAGCCCCGCAGGGGGAGCAGTACTTC | CASSLAPQGEQYF